These 7 T cell receptor beta chains came from one sample sequenced in a study of vaccination and CD4 T cells after COVID-19. Treatment of the sample: approximately 10-day PBMC culture with coronavirus spike peptide pools or control peptides (ViraFEST assay). Unexposed donor CD4+ T cells predated the COVID-19 pandemic, collected 2011-2018. Cultured CD4+ T cells had their DNA profiled by the Oncomine TCR Beta short-read assay. DNA came from CD4+ T cells after culture. One entry per CDR3 protein, called by TCRdb with MiXCR from the PCR reads. The repertoire consists of 12,000 or so distinct CDR3 sequences, with about 40% occurring once and the leading ten covering 16%. These TCRs' antigens remain unknown. The sequencing sample was made of CD4+ T cells from blood, cultured in vitro. These receptors all stem from a human donor in good health.

This clonotype came up a few times. The chain links TRBV6-2 or TRBV6-3 to TRBJ2-2; 11 bases are shared with TRBD2. The V segment lost 5 bases and the J segment 7 bases; nucleotides outside the gene matches: 12. This CDR3 has 17 residues. Germline V lookup: CDR1 MNHEY, CDR2 SVGEGT. CDR3 sequence reads: CASSQPTSGRLVGELFF. CDR3 coding DNA: TGTGCCAGCAGTCAGCCAACTAGCGGGAGATTGGTCGGGGAGCTGTTTTTT.

This clonotype showed up just a few times. V and J are TRBV7-2 and TRBJ1-1, with 10 bases lining up with TRBD1. V lost 1 base, J lost 6 bases, and 8 bases stayed unmatched. CDR3 length equals 16 residues. Germline V lookup: CDR1 SGHTA, CDR2 FQGNSA. The CDR3 protein is CASSLGPTGGFAEAFF. CDR3 nucleotides: TGTGCCAGCAGCTTAGGTCCGACAGGGGGCTTCGCTGAAGCTTTCTTT.

The chain joins TRBV24-1 to TRBJ2-1; the match to TRBD2 covers 10 bases. Germline V gene sequence: CDR1 KGHDR, CDR2 SFDVKD. The CDR3 extends over 16 amino acids. The junction had 5 bases not matched to a gene; V was cut back by 3 bases and J by 4 bases. The CDR3 nucleotides are TGTGCCACCAGTGATAGGACTAGCGGCAAATACAATGAGCAGTTCTTC. As protein: CATSDRTSGKYNEQFF.

This clonotype turned up a few times. V usage is TRBV28 and J usage is TRBJ1-1; D uncertain. The germline V gene has CDR1 MDHEN and CDR2 SYDVKM. The CDR3 is made up of 12 amino acids. Trimming removed 6 bases at V and 0 bases at J, with 5 bases between. The CDR3 loop is CASRTLNTEAFF. The CDR3 region has the DNA TGTGCCAGCAGGACATTGAACACTGAAGCTTTCTTT.

This clonotype qualifies as large. V gene TRBV5-1 combines with J gene TRBJ1-1; D might be TRBD1 (5 bases). The CDR3 has 12 residues. Germline values: CDR1 SGHRS, CDR2 YFSETQ. Trimming cost V 2 bases and J 8 bases, with 10 bases left between them. CDR3 in DNA: TGCGCCAGCAGCTTTGACAGACAAGAAGCTTTCTTT. Amino acid sequence: CASSFDRQEAFF.

This clonotype was seen only a few times. The chain combines TRBV6-5 with TRBJ1-2; tentatively, D is TRBD1 (6 bases). V lost 0 bases and J lost 0, with 11 bases in between. The germline V gene encodes CDR1 MNHEY and CDR2 SVGAGI. CDR3 length equals 16 residues. As DNA, the CDR3 is TGTGCCAGCAGTTACTCCGGGACAAGGGCTAACTATGGCTACACCTTC. Translation gives CASSYSGTRANYGYTF.

J is TRBJ2-4 and V is TRBV19; D perhaps matches TRBD2 (6 bases). V lost 5 bases and J lost 13, with 18 bases in between. The CDR3 is 13 amino acids. The germline CDR1 and CDR2 sequences are LNHDA and SQIVND (reference sequence). This chain's CDR3 is CASSPRRDSPQYF. The CDR3 DNA follows: TGTGCCAGTAGTCCGCGCCGGGACTCCCCCCAGTACTTC.